This entry is about one T cell receptor beta chain. Its specificity is unknown. Genomic DNA per cell subset filled all wells of several immunoSEQ plates. Per sorted-subset replicate PCR, input was approximately 0.2 ug DNA, representing tens of thousands of T cell genomes. Here immunoSEQ multiplex PCR was the method, and the copy in TCRdb shows in-frame clones only, minus some. The repertoire holds a few million clones, with around nine tenths as singletons. J gave up 4 bases and V 6 bases, and 10 bases lay outside the gene matches. The CDR3 length is 15 residues. Germline CDR1 MDHEN, CDR2 SYDVKM. The data originate from a study of shared clonotypes between healthy human individuals. General study findings and limits: It was expected that sequencing depth would affect clonotype sharing among donors. As a rule, naive subsets had a larger estimated richness than memory subsets.

Sequencing was carried out using naive CD4+ T cells sorted from blood. As for subset: CD45RA+ positively selected. This clonotype was sampled from a man between 18 and 35 years old in good health. V usage is TRBV28 and J usage is TRBJ1-2; 8 bases align to TRBD1. As DNA, the CDR3 is TGTGCCAGCAGCTCCGACGGGACAGGAAGCTATGGCTACACCTTC. Its protein is CASSSDGTGSYGYTF.